The rows below give T cell receptor beta chains drawn from one sample of a study of regulatory T cells in long-lasting Graves disease. TCRdb analysed the multiplex PCR reads with MiXCR anew, one entry per CDR3 protein. Of hundreds of thousands of distinct CDR3 sequences listed, approximately 23% are singletons. The starting material was peripheral blood mononuclear cells (PBMCs), obtained when the disease was refractory, from a patient treated with antithyroid drugs. The receptors come from a female donor with Graves disease. Each CDR3 is given with its conserved first and last residue. Fields, in order: CDR3 length, J gene, V gene, D gene, clone size, CDR3 protein, CDR3 DNA. D genes are given only for firm matches. Rows give clone size only sometimes, using once, few, many, or a class for an expanded clone.

11 | TRBJ2-1 | TRBV30 | NA | NA | CAWILRYEQFF | TGTGCCTGGATCCTAAGGTATGAGCAGTTCTTC
13 | TRBJ1-2 | TRBV30 | NA | NA | CAWTLNDPYGYTF | TGTGCCTGGACCCTTAATGACCCCTATGGCTACACCTTC
16 | TRBJ2-7 | TRBV5-5 | TRBD1 | NA | CASSLAGTVTSYEQYF | TGTGCCAGCAGCTTGGCCGGGACAGTCACCTCCTACGAGCAGTACTTC
15 | TRBJ1-4 | TRBV9 | TRBD1 | NA | CASSTRQGGGEKLFF | TGTGCCAGCAGCACCCGCCAGGGGGGCGGGGAAAAACTGTTTTTT
14 | TRBJ1-3 | TRBV25-1 | NA | NA | CASTNSLAGNTIYF | TGTGCCAGCACCAACAGTCTAGCCGGAAACACCATATATTTT
15 | TRBJ2-7 | TRBV6-5 | TRBD1 | many | CASSYGVAGGHEQYF | TGTGCCAGCAGTTACGGGGTGGCAGGGGGCCACGAGCAGTACTTC
13 | TRBJ1-4 | TRBV3-1 | NA | many | CASSQGRDEKLFF | TGTGCCAGCAGCCAAGGAAGGGATGAAAAACTGTTTTTT
14 | TRBJ2-1 | TRBV29-1 | NA | NA | CSVGMVLGHNEQFF | TGCAGCGTTGGGATGGTGTTGGGGCACAATGAGCAGTTCTTC
16 | TRBJ1-2 | TRBV7-3 | NA | many | CASSLGPGDNLYGYTF | TGTGCCAGCAGCTTAGGACCAGGAGACAATCTTTATGGCTACACCTTC
16 | TRBJ1-1 | TRBV4-1 | NA | NA | CASSHPGQKPNTEAFF | TGCGCCAGCAGCCATCCCGGACAGAAACCGAACACTGAAGCTTTCTTT
13 | TRBJ2-5 | TRBV25-1 | NA | NA | CASSAAVQETQYF | TGTGCCAGCAGTGCAGCAGTCCAAGAGACCCAGTACTTC
14 | TRBJ2-3 | TRBV6-9 | NA | NA | CASSYARKADTQYF | TGTGCCAGCAGTTATGCTAGAAAGGCAGATACGCAGTATTTT
17 | TRBJ1-6 | TRBV27 | TRBD1 | few | CASREAPRGPYNSPLHF | TGTGCCAGCAGGGAGGCCCCAAGGGGGCCTTATAATTCACCCCTCCACTTT
14 | TRBJ2-7 | TRBV4-1 | NA | many | CASSQVVSTYEQYF | TGCGCCAGCAGCCAAGTGGTCAGCACCTACGAGCAGTACTTC
11 | TRBJ1-1 | TRBV20-1 | NA | few | CSARGGAEAFF | TGCAGTGCTAGGGGTGGGGCTGAAGCCTTCTTT
13 | TRBJ1-2 | TRBV11-2 | NA | few | CASSFSQGYGYTF | TGTGCCAGCAGCTTTAGTCAGGGTTATGGCTACACCTTC
15 | TRBJ1-1 | TRBV10-3 | TRBD1 | NA | CVISEIDRGNTEAFF | TGTGTCATCAGTGAGATTGACAGGGGGAACACTGAAGCTTTCTTT
14 | TRBJ1-2 | TRBV13 | NA | few | CASSLGGQGEGYTF | TGTGCCAGCAGCTTAGGAGGGCAGGGAGAAGGCTACACCTTC
13 | TRBJ1-4 | TRBV20-1 | NA | NA | CSARVGSLEKLFF | TGCAGTGCTAGAGTCGGGAGTCTTGAAAAACTGTTTTTT